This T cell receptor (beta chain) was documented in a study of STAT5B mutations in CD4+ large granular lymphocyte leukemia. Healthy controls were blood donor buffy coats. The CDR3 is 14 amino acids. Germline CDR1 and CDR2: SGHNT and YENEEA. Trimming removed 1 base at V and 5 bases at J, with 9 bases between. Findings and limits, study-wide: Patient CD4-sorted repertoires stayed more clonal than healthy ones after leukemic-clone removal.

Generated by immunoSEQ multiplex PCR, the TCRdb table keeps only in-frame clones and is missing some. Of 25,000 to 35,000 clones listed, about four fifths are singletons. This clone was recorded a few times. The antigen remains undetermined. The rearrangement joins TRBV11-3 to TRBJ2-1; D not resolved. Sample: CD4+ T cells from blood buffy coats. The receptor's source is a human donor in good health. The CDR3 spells CASSLGDVHNEQFF. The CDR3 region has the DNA TGTGCCAGCAGCTTAGGAGATGTTCACAATGAGCAGTTCTTC.